This TCR beta chain was sequenced in a study of a mutant IDH1 vaccine in newly diagnosed glioma. On the study more broadly: Vaccinations were initiated 4-6 weeks following radiotherapy alone, or were given together with temozolomide cycles. Previous treatment comprised radiotherapy, temozolomide, or both, mostly both. Study results and limitations: Vaccination induced immune responses in 93.3% of patients.

Concerning this clone: Antigen unknown.

Time point of the sample: week 47, end of study. Vaccine doses each comprised 300 ug of mutant IDH1 20-mer peptide, with topical imiquimod. Each donor presented with a new WHO grade 3 or 4 astrocytoma that tested IDH1-mutant and showed ATRX loss. The germline CDR1 and CDR2 sequences are PRHDT and FYEKMQ (reference sequence). The V segment lost 1 base and the J segment 5 bases; nucleotides outside the gene matches: 6. The CDR3 is 15 amino acids. The data were produced by immunoSEQ multiplex PCR, yet TCRdb's version contains in-frame clones alone and is incomplete. This table holds about 83,000 clones, over 75% found once.

The source of this sequence is a man in his forties with glioma. The chain recombines TRBV13 with TRBJ1-1, with 8 bases matching TRBD1. This sample comprised PBMCs, obtained from a glioma patient whose treatment included an IDH1 peptide vaccine. The CDR3 nucleotides are TGTGCCAGCAGCTTAGCCTCAGGGGGCAGGACTGAAGCTTTCTTT. Protein product: CASSLASGGRTEAFF. The complete variable domain, with remaining parts taken from reference TRBV13 and TRBJ1-1, reads AAGVIQSPRHLIKEKRETATLKCYPIPRHDTVYWYQQGPGQDPQFLISFYEKMQSDKGSIPDRFSAQQFSDYHSELNMSSLELGDSALYFCASSLASGGRTEAFFGQGTRLTVV.